Following are 13 T cell receptor beta chains from one sample sequenced in a study of T cell responses to AZD1222 COVID-19 vaccine. Generated by immunoSEQ multiplex PCR, the TCRdb table keeps only in-frame clones and is missing some. Of 90,000 to 120,000 clones in the sample, 87% were seen once. The sequenced sample was peripheral blood, obtained 28 days after the second AZD1222 dose. These receptors all come from an adult who received the AZD1222 COVID-19 vaccine.

This clone has only one observation. The chain employs TRBV28 and TRBJ2-5; D gene uncertain. Between the trimmed V and J ends, which lost 2 bases and 2 bases, there was a span of 6 bases. This CDR3 is built from 13 residues. Germline CDR1 MDHEN, CDR2 SYDVKM. CDR3 nucleotides: TGTGCCAGCAGTTTAGGAAGACAAGAGACCCAGTACTTC. This gives the protein CASSLGRQETQYF.

This chain uses TRBV6-1 with TRBJ1-1, with a tentative D call TRBD1 (6 bases). V was cut by 2 bases and J by 4 bases, with 14 bases left in between. The CDR3 is 15 amino acids. Germline V lookup: CDR1 MNHNS, CDR2 SASEGT. The CDR3 loop is CASSEPPRGGTEAFF. Written as DNA, the CDR3 is TGTGCCAGCAGTGAACCGCCCAGGGGTGGCACTGAAGCTTTCTTT.

The chain links TRBV27 to TRBJ1-5; D is possibly TRBD1 (6 bases). The V end was cut by 5 bases, the J end by 3 bases, with 14 bases between. Germline V gives CDR1 MNHEY, CDR2 SMNVEV (reference sequence). The CDR3 is 15 amino acids. The CDR3 region is CASSEQGLINQPQHF. CDR3 nucleotides: TGTGCCAGCAGTGAACAGGGTCTTATCAATCAGCCCCAGCATTTT.

CDR3 DNA: TGTGCCAGTAGTCTTCTCCCCCGGGGGCGATCCTACGAGCAGTACTTC. Translated: CASSLLPRGRSYEQYF. This sequence joins TRBV19 and TRBJ2-7, with D possibly being TRBD1 or TRBD2 (6 bases each). CDR3 length: 16 amino acids. Germline CDR1 LNHDA, CDR2 SQIVND (reference sequence). Trimming removed 5 bases at V and 1 base at J, with 18 bases between.

The chain combines TRBV2 with TRBJ2-7; 7 bases are a match to TRBD1. CDR3 size: 15 residues. Germline V CDR1 and CDR2: SNHLY, FYNNEI. J lost 5 bases, V lost 3 bases, and 10 bases had no gene match. DNA for the CDR3: TGTGCCAGCAGTGAGCTAGACAGGGTACGCGACGAGCAGTACTTC. Translation: CASSELDRVRDEQYF.

The rearrangement uses TRBV9 and TRBJ2-3, with a possible D match to TRBD1 (6 bases). This CDR3 contains 15 residues. The V gene's germline CDR1 is SGDLS and CDR2 YYNGEE. V was cut by 4 bases and J by 4 bases, with 16 bases left in between. The DNA of the CDR3 is TGTGCCAGCAGCTCAGGGGAAGCGCGCGCAGATACGCAGTATTTT. Its translation: CASSSGEARADTQYF.

This rearrangement joins TRBV5-6 to TRBJ2-7; possible D gene TRBD1, 6 bases. V lost 4 bases, J lost 2 bases, and 7 bases lay in between. Looked up from germline, CDR1 is SGHDT and CDR2 is YYEEEE. The CDR3 loop spans 12 amino acids. Here the CDR3 DNA reads TGTGCCAGCAGCCGACAGGCCTACGAGCAGTACTTC. It is translated as CASSRQAYEQYF.

This chain connects TRBV24-1 to TRBJ2-7; D is perhaps TRBD1 or TRBD2 (5 bases each). With 7 bases removed from V and 1 base from J, the gap between germline ends came to 13 bases. This CDR3 has 14 residues. The germline V gene has CDR1 KGHDR and CDR2 SFDVKD. The CDR3 DNA follows: TGTGCCACCAGCTCATTTGGGGGATCCTACGAGCAGTACTTC. The encoded protein is CATSSFGGSYEQYF.

With respect to this clone: A junction end diverges from the germline sequence, so it may reflect a read error. The genes are TRBV5-4 and TRBJ1-1, with D perhaps matching TRBD1 (5 bases). The length of the CDR3 is 14 residues. The germline CDR1 and CDR2 sequences are SGHNT and YYREEE (reference sequence). The CDR3 bases are TGTGCCAGCAGCCCCGCAGGGCCGAACAATGAAGCTTTCTTT. This sequence encodes CASSPAGPNNEAFF.

This clone has just one count. V is TRBV7-9 and J is TRBJ2-1, with 8 bases fitting TRBD1. The CDR3 is 16 residues long. V shed 5 bases, J shed 4 bases, and the junction held 10 bases outside the gene matches. Germline lookup yields CDR1 SEHNR and CDR2 FQNEAQ (reference sequence). As DNA, the CDR3 is TGTGCCAGCAGCCAGGGGGCAGGGGTAGGGTACAATGAGCAGTTCTTC. Translating it yields CASSQGAGVGYNEQFF.

The V call is TRBV14, the J call TRBJ2-7, with 7 bases that match TRBD2. The CDR3 is 16 residues long. CDR1 is SGHDN, CDR2 FVKESK, per germline. V dropped 6 bases and J dropped 2; count of bases not matched to a gene: 13. The chain's CDR3 is CASSPALAVLTYEQYF. CDR3 bases: TGTGCCAGCAGTCCGGCCCTAGCGGTCCTAACCTACGAGCAGTACTTC.

This clone has a handful of counts. The rearrangement links TRBV6-5 to TRBJ1-1; 8 bases are shared with TRBD1. CDR1 is MNHEY, CDR2 SVGAGI, per germline. The CDR3 length is 15 residues. V lost 7 bases and J lost 1; bases outside the gene matches: 8. The CDR3 sequence: CASKPDRGSNTEAFF. The CDR3 coding sequence is TGTGCCAGCAAACCAGACAGGGGTTCGAACACTGAAGCTTTCTTT.

The chain has TRBV18 and TRBJ1-2; tentative D call: TRBD1 (6 bases). The V and J ends lost 0 bases and 7 bases respectively, with 15 bases between them. Germline assignment: CDR1 KGHSH and CDR2 LQKENI. This CDR3 is built from 15 residues. This chain's CDR3 is CASSPPVTNRVGYTF. CDR3 nucleotide sequence: TGTGCCAGCTCACCACCGGTGACTAACAGGGTTGGCTACACCTTC.